This passage covers 29 T cell receptor beta chains from one sample sequenced in a study of response to subunit inactivated influenza vaccine (dated by TCRdb to the late 2010s). The library came from RT-PCR. Sequencing was performed on an Illumina HiSeq 2500. TCRdb handled the public reads itself, with Q25 trimming in fastp and clone calling in MiXCR, and kept productive beta chains. Each entry is one CDR3 protein sequence, shown with its most common DNA and genes. In this sample the table shows some 570,000 distinct CDR3 sequences, around 10% of which occur a single time. The top ten hold 8% to 13% of the sample. The sample was also linked to a second study, of T cells expressing NK-cell markers. That second publication adds: The TCR beta cDNA libraries were made using 5'RACE template switching, a step that added both a universal primer site and unique molecular identifiers.

The material was PBMCs from blood, obtained on the day of vaccination. Receptors were obtained from a man over 45 who received an inactivated influenza vaccine. Donor details come from another sample of the same person, matched by shared clones.

This clonotype was counted between two and nine times. The genes are TRBV10-3 and TRBJ1-3; D unresolved. Germline V gives CDR1 ENHRY, CDR2 SYGVKD. The CDR3 loop spans 18 amino acids. Trimming took 0 bases from V and 8 from J, leaving 23 bases between them. The CDR3 sequence is CAISESMVARSNRDTIYF. CDR3 sequence (DNA): TGTGCCATCAGTGAGTCGATGGTGGCGCGCAGTAACCGAGACACCATATATTTT.

The chain combines TRBV10-3 with TRBJ2-5; D ambiguous. The CDR3 is 14 amino acids. The germline V gene encodes CDR1 ENHRY and CDR2 SYGVKD. V was pared by 0 bases and J by 1 base, with 6 bases between. The CDR3 DNA reads as TGTGCCATCAGTGAGTCTAACAGCCAAGAGACCCAGTACTTC. It translates to CAISESNSQETQYF.

This clonotype was seen repeatedly, ten times or more. The chain uses TRBV12-3 or TRBV12-4 and TRBJ2-7; tentative D call: TRBD1 (5 bases). The CDR3 length is 16 residues. The V end lost 4 bases, the J end lost 4 bases, and 20 bases lay between the germline ends. CDR3 sequence (DNA): TGTGCCAGCAGTTCTACTCGAGACAGAGATTTTTACGAGCAGTACTTC. This gives the protein CASSSTRDRDFYEQYF.

The genes are TRBV7-9 and TRBJ2-2; maybe TRBD2 (6 bases). The CDR3 is made up of 11 amino acids. Germline V gene data show CDR1 as SEHNR and CDR2 as FQNEAQ (reference sequence). For the CDR3, the DNA is TGTGCTAACGGGGGCACCGGGGAGCTGTTTTTT. Amino acids: CANGGTGELFF.

V usage is TRBV30 and J usage is TRBJ2-7, with 9 bases fitting TRBD1. CDR1 and CDR2 from the germline V gene are GTSNPN and SVGIG (reference sequence). CDR3 size: 14 residues. CDR3: CAFNRDRVPYEQYF. CDR3 in DNA: TGTGCTTTCAACCGGGACAGGGTTCCCTACGAGCAGTACTTC.

This chain joins TRBV20-1 and TRBJ2-1, with 8 bases matching TRBD2. With 3 bases clipped from V and 2 bases from J, the junction kept 15 bases outside the gene matches. Per germline, CDR1 DFQATT and CDR2 SNEGSKA (reference sequence). The CDR3 has 18 amino acids. The CDR3 nucleotides read TGCAGTGCTAGTTCCGGGAGGGCATCTCCTCGGACCTACAATGAGCAGTTCTTC. The encoded protein is CSASSGRASPRTYNEQFF.

V is TRBV5-1 and J is TRBJ2-3; the match to TRBD1 covers 8 bases. The length of the CDR3 is 17 residues. CDR1 is SGHRS and CDR2 is YFSETQ in the germline V gene. The V gene end was trimmed by 4 bases and the J gene end by 2 bases; junction bases not matched to a gene: 12. The CDR3 loop reads CASSLVLRTGYTDTQYF. CDR3 in DNA: TGCGCCAGCAGCCTTGTTCTACGGACAGGGTACACAGATACGCAGTATTTT.

This clonotype appeared many times. This chain joins TRBV10-2 and TRBJ1-5; D not certain. Germline assignment: CDR1 WSHSY and CDR2 SAAADI. This CDR3 is built from 14 residues. V dropped 3 bases and J dropped 2 bases, with 8 bases sitting between them. The CDR3, as DNA: TGCGCCAGCAGTGAATCAGGCCGCAATCAGCCCCAGCATTTT. Protein product: CASSESGRNQPQHF.

The V gene is TRBV7-9, the J gene TRBJ2-1; perhaps D is TRBD1 or TRBD2 (5 bases each). CDR3 length equals 14 residues. With 1 base removed from V and 9 bases from J, the gap between germline ends came to 13 bases. Germline CDR1 and CDR2: SEHNR and FQNEAQ (reference sequence). CDR3 protein: CASSLDGTSGEQFF. CDR3 sequence (DNA): TGTGCCAGCAGCTTAGATGGGACCTCGGGTGAGCAGTTCTTC.

This clonotype was detected a few times. This chain links TRBV20-1 with TRBJ1-2; perhaps TRBD1 as D (6 bases). The CDR3 is 11 amino acids. In germline, CDR1 is DFQATT, CDR2 SNEGSKA (reference sequence). V lost 5 bases and J 3 bases, leaving 7 bases between the germline ends. The CDR3 protein is CSAAGDYGYTF. CDR3 sequence (DNA): TGCAGTGCTGCAGGGGACTATGGCTACACCTTC.

This clonotype showed up just a few times. CDR3 coding DNA: TGTGCCAGCAGCATTATGGGGACTAGCCAAGAGACCCAGTACTTC. As protein: CASSIMGTSQETQYF. The rearrangement joins TRBV9 to TRBJ2-5, with 8 bases identical to TRBD2. The CDR3 length is 15 residues. Germline trimming cut 4 bases from V and 1 base from J; bases unmatched to any gene: 6. Germline V lookup: CDR1 SGDLS, CDR2 YYNGEE. The variable domain in full, completed from reference TRBV9 and TRBJ2-5, reads DSGVTQTPKHLITATGQRVTLRCSPRSGDLSVYWYQQSLDQGLQFLIQYYNGEERAKGNILERFSAQQFPDLHSELNLSSLELGDSALYFCASSIMGTSQETQYFGPGTRLLVL.

V and J are TRBV2 and TRBJ2-7; D gene unclear. The V gene's germline CDR1 is SNHLY and CDR2 FYNNEI. Trimming pared 4 bases from V and 10 bases from J, leaving 11 bases between. The CDR3 spans 11 residues. This CDR3 is CASSVGTPQYF. The CDR3 coding sequence is TGTGCCAGCAGTGTAGGAACTCCTCAGTACTTC. Full variable domain (outside the CDR3, taken from reference TRBV2 and TRBJ2-7): EPEVTQTPSHQVTQMGQEVILRCVPISNHLYFYWYRQILGQKVEFLVSFYNNEISEKSEIFDDQFSVERPDGSNFTLKIRSTKLEDSAMYFCASSVGTPQYFGPGTRLTVT.

This clonotype was picked up a small number of times. The chain uses TRBV5-5 and TRBJ1-1, with a weak D call TRBD1 (5 bases). CDR1 and CDR2 from the germline V gene are SGHKS and YYEKEE (reference sequence). The ends were cut back, 7 bases at V and 5 bases at J, with 15 bases in the middle. This CDR3 contains 13 residues. The DNA of the CDR3 is TGTGCCAGCGGCGGGGGTGCGGGAACTGAAGCTTTCTTT. Residues: CASGGGAGTEAFF.

J is TRBJ1-1 and V is TRBV28, with TRBD1 matching over 11 bases. V lost 6 bases and J lost 3; bases outside the gene matches: 9. CDR3 length: 16 amino acids. CDR1 is MDHEN, CDR2 SYDVKM, per germline. The CDR3 protein is CASSQGGDRGYTEAFF. CDR3 DNA sequence: TGTGCCAGCAGCCAGGGGGGGGACAGGGGGTACACTGAAGCTTTCTTT. The complete variable domain, with remaining parts taken from reference TRBV28 and TRBJ1-1, reads DVKVTQSSRYLVKRTGEKVFLECVQDMDHENMFWYRQDPGLGLRLIYFSYDVKMKEKGDIPEGYSVSREKKERFSLILESASTNQTSMYLCASSQGGDRGYTEAFFGQGTRLTVV.

This clonotype has only a few counts. V and J are TRBV10-3 and TRBJ2-6; 7 bases are shared with TRBD2. V lost 9 bases and J lost 4; bases outside the gene matches: 9. The CDR3 length is 15 residues. Per the germline V gene, CDR1 is ENHRY and CDR2 is SYGVKD. In nucleotides, the CDR3 is TGTGCCATACAGAACGCGGGGGTAGGGGCCAACGTCCTGACTTTC. The encoded protein is CAIQNAGVGANVLTF.

The gene calls are TRBV11-1 and TRBJ2-3; tentative D call: TRBD2 (5 bases). Trimming took 4 bases from V and 0 from J, leaving 14 bases between them. CDR3 size: 16 residues. CDR1 and CDR2 from the germline V gene are SGHAT and FQDESV (reference sequence). CDR3 in DNA: TGTGCCAGCAGCTCCCAAGGAGGACCCAGCACAGATACGCAGTATTTT. Encoded protein: CASSSQGGPSTDTQYF.

This clonotype came up a few times. A much larger clone is a single base away; this may be a read error. The CDR3 sequence is CASRNYNEQFF. The CDR3 DNA reads as TGTGCCAGCAGAAATTACAATGAGCAGTTCTTC. The chain combines TRBV6-5 with TRBJ2-1; D is unclear. This CDR3 contains 11 residues. Germline V CDR1 and CDR2: MNHEY, SVGAGI. The germline V and J ends were trimmed by 6 bases and 4 bases, with 4 bases remaining between them.

This chain links TRBV7-2 with TRBJ1-5; no firm D call. This CDR3 has 14 residues. Germline CDR1 and CDR2: SGHTA and FQGNSA. The V end was cut by 5 bases, the J end by 7 bases, with 15 bases between. The CDR3, as DNA: TGTGCCAGCAGCGAAGGACCCGGAGTGCAGCCCCAGCATTTT. It codes for CASSEGPGVQPQHF.

The rearrangement uses TRBV5-6 and TRBJ2-3; 10 nucleotides agree with TRBD1. CDR1 is SGHDT and CDR2 is YYEEEE in the germline V gene. This CDR3 is 16 amino acids long. The V gene end was trimmed by 5 bases and the J gene end by 4 bases; junction bases not matched to a gene: 10. This chain's CDR3 is CASSPLTGGRADTQYF. CDR3 nucleotides: TGTGCCAGCAGTCCGTTGACAGGGGGCCGAGCAGATACGCAGTATTTT.

The rearrangement uses TRBV7-9 and TRBJ1-1; D unclear. Germline V gene data show CDR1 as SEHNR and CDR2 as FQNEAQ (reference sequence). This CDR3 has 11 amino acids. V was shortened by 4 bases and J by 5 bases, with 5 bases between the two germline ends. The CDR3 DNA is TGTGCCAGCAGCTACCAAACTGAAGCTTTCTTT. Protein sequence: CASSYQTEAFF.

This clonotype was detected many times. The chain combines TRBV2 with TRBJ2-1; possible D gene TRBD1, 5 bases. V was pared by 1 base and J by 3 bases, with 10 bases between. The CDR3 is made up of 15 amino acids. In germline, CDR1 is SNHLY, CDR2 FYNNEI. The CDR3 reads CASSEEVQVYNEQFF. DNA of the CDR3: TGTGCCAGCAGTGAAGAGGTACAGGTCTACAATGAGCAGTTCTTC.

V gene TRBV27 combines with J gene TRBJ2-7, with D possibly TRBD2 on 5 matching bases. This CDR3 region has 13 residues. The germline V gene has CDR1 MNHEY and CDR2 SMNVEV (reference sequence). Trimming left V 8 bases short and J 4 bases short, with 15 bases between. Here the CDR3 DNA reads TGTGCCAGCGGACCGGGGAGTTTATACGAGCAGTACTTC. Residues: CASGPGSLYEQYF.

The chain combines TRBV6-2 or TRBV6-3 with TRBJ2-1, with TRBD2 matching 12 bases. The CDR3 sequence is 17 residues long. The V segment lost 0 bases and the J segment 6 bases; nucleotides outside the gene matches: 6. Germline V CDR1 and CDR2: MNHEY, SVGEGT. CDR3 loop: CASSYSPSGRAFNEQFF. The DNA for the CDR3 is TGTGCCAGCAGTTACTCGCCTAGCGGGAGGGCCTTCAATGAGCAGTTCTTC.

The gene calls are TRBV20-1 and TRBJ2-1; the match to TRBD2 covers 9 bases. The CDR3 length is 14 residues. Germline CDR1 reads DFQATT; CDR2 reads SNEGSKA (reference sequence). With 4 bases clipped from V and 6 bases from J, the junction kept 7 bases outside the gene matches. Here the CDR3 reads CSANWREGLNEQFF. CDR3 DNA sequence: TGCAGTGCTAATTGGCGGGAGGGCCTCAATGAGCAGTTCTTC.

In its sample, this clonotype was seen a few times. DNA of the CDR3: TGCGCCAGCAGCTCAAGAGAGACAGGGTGGACTGAAGCTTTCTTT. This encodes CASSSRETGWTEAFF. J is TRBJ1-1 and V is TRBV5-1; TRBD1 agrees at 7 bases. Germline V gene sequence: CDR1 SGHRS, CDR2 YFSETQ. V lost 3 bases and J lost 5; bases outside the gene matches: 10. The CDR3 spans 15 residues.

The V and J genes are TRBV18 and TRBJ2-7; the D gene is possibly TRBD2 (6 bases). V lost 3 bases to trimming and J lost 4 bases, with 13 bases between them. CDR1 is KGHSH, CDR2 LQKENI, per germline. There are 14 residues in the CDR3. CDR3 amino acids: CASSPGLGPYEQYF. CDR3 DNA sequence: TGTGCCAGCTCACCGGGACTGGGGCCTTACGAGCAGTACTTC.

The chain uses TRBV29-1 and TRBJ2-1, with a possible D match to TRBD1 (6 bases). The CDR3 spans 13 residues. Germline V gene lookup returns CDR1 SQVTM and CDR2 ANQGSEA. Trimming removed 6 bases at V and 7 bases at J, with 16 bases between. The chain's CDR3 is CSVRMGALNEQFF. CDR3 DNA sequence: TGCAGCGTCCGGATGGGGGCGTTGAATGAGCAGTTCTTC.

The J gene is TRBJ2-1, the V gene TRBV9; D perhaps matches TRBD1 (6 bases). Deletions cut 4 bases from V and 0 bases from J, with 14 bases between. CDR3 size: 16 residues. Germline CDR1 SGDLS, CDR2 YYNGEE. Written as DNA, the CDR3 is TGTGCCAGCAGCCTTACGACAGGCAGCTCCTACAATGAGCAGTTCTTC. It codes for CASSLTTGSSYNEQFF.

This sequence joins TRBV7-2 and TRBJ2-7; a possible D gene is TRBD1 (5 bases). Per germline, CDR1 SGHTA and CDR2 FQGNSA. The CDR3 sequence is 14 residues long. V lost 5 bases to trimming and J lost 3 bases, with 14 bases between them. DNA of the CDR3: TGTGCCAGCAGCGCACAGGTTGGCCACTACGAGCAGTACTTC. This sequence encodes CASSAQVGHYEQYF.